The present TCR beta chain was sequenced within a study of regulatory dendritic cells for organ transplantation. Measured with immunoSEQ multiplex PCR; TCRdb has only the in-frame clones, and not every one. The sample has 26,000 or so clones; around 84% are singletons. Regarding this clone: The antigen remains unidentified.

The CDR3 contains 13 residues. Trimming pared 6 bases from V and 6 bases from J, leaving 14 bases between. Germline V gene lookup returns CDR1 SNHLY and CDR2 FYNNEI. CD4+ or CD8+ T cells were sorted as naive CD45RA+ or memory CD45RO+. Regarding the study as a whole: The most alloreactive TCR clonotypes were found in resting memory CD8+ cells. Naive T cells showed high diversity, memory cells less, memory CD8+ least.

The V gene is TRBV2, the J gene TRBJ1-1; D remains ambiguous. Sequencing was done on a sample of naive CD4+ T cells from blood. The sample's subset: CD45RA+ naive T cells. The TCR comes from a human donor in good health. The CDR3 protein is CASSVALEAEAFF. The CDR3 bases are TGTGCCAGCAGCGTTGCGTTAGAGGCTGAAGCTTTCTTT.